What follows are 4 T cell receptor beta chains derived from one specimen sequenced in a study of T cells after posttransplantation cyclophosphamide. TCRdb keeps only in-frame clones here, not all; method: immunoSEQ multiplex PCR. The sample holds tens of thousands of clones; 90% to 95% are singletons and the top ten take roughly 2.9%. Material: PBMCs. The receptors were sampled from a woman aged 25 to 39 in good health and a related stem cell transplant donor.

Here the CDR3 reads CASKRQGAFPTIYF. Written as DNA, the CDR3 is TGTGCCAGTAAAAGACAGGGGGCGTTTCCGACCATATATTTT. The chain has TRBV19 and TRBJ1-3; 10 bases align to TRBD1. There are 14 residues in the CDR3. J gave up 10 bases and V 7 bases, and 10 bases lay outside the gene matches. In germline, CDR1 is LNHDA, CDR2 SQIVND (reference sequence).

This chain uses TRBV7-9 with TRBJ2-7; D call uncertain. The CDR3 runs to 12 residues. V lost 5 bases to trimming and J lost 1 base, with 6 bases between them. The germline CDR1 and CDR2 sequences are SEHNR and FQNEAQ (reference sequence). The CDR3 DNA is TGTGCCAGCAGCCTGATGTCCTACGAGCAGTACTTC. Translated, it gives CASSLMSYEQYF. Full variable domain (remainder filled in from reference TRBV7-9 and TRBJ2-7): DTGVSQNPRHKITKRGQNVTFRCDPISEHNRLYWYRQTLGQGPEFLTYFQNEAQLEKSRLLSDRFSAERPKGSFSTLEIQRTEQGDSAMYLCASSLMSYEQYFGPGTRLTVT.

The J gene is TRBJ1-5, the V gene TRBV4-2; D is possibly TRBD1 (5 bases). CDR3 length: 16 residues. Germline V gene data show CDR1 as LGHNA and CDR2 as YNFKEQ. V shed 0 bases and J shed 6 bases, with 15 bases lying between them. Written as DNA, the CDR3 is TGTGCCAGCAGCCAAGATAGGAACGGGGACGGTCAGCCCCAGCATTTT. Its translation: CASSQDRNGDGQPQHF.

The chain uses TRBV2 and TRBJ2-2, with TRBD2 matching over 9 bases. From germline, CDR1 is SNHLY and CDR2 FYNNEI. Trimming cost V 7 bases and J 4 bases; bases outside gene matches: 10. The CDR3 extends over 16 amino acids. Here the CDR3 reads CASTGGLAGITGELFF. The CDR3 DNA reads as TGTGCCAGCACTGGGGGCCTAGCGGGGATCACCGGGGAGCTGTTTTTT.